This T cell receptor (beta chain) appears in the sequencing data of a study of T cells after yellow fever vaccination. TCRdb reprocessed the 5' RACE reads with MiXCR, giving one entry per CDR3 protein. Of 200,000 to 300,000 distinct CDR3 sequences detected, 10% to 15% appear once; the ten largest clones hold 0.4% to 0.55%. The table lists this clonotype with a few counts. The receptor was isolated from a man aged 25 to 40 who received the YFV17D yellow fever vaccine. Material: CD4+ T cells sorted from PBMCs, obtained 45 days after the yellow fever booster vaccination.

DNA for the CDR3: TGTGCCAGCAGTCCGCAGGGTGAAGCTTTCTTT. Translated: CASSPQGEAFF. V usage is TRBV28 and J usage is TRBJ1-1; possibly TRBD1 for D (5 bases). The germline V gene has CDR1 MDHEN and CDR2 SYDVKM. CDR3 size: 11 residues. The V end lost 5 bases, the J end lost 7 bases, and 8 bases lay between the germline ends.